This passage covers 25 T cell receptor beta chains from one sample sequenced in a study of blood T cell repertoires in COVID-19. Here immunoSEQ multiplex PCR was the method, and the copy in TCRdb shows in-frame clones only, minus some. This sample has 230,000 or so clones, with 80% to 90% found just once. The specimen was peripheral blood. These receptor sequences come from a woman of 80 years or more with COVID-19, enrolled during active disease.

The rearrangement joins TRBV5-4 to TRBJ2-5; D possibly corresponds to TRBD2 (5 bases). V was pared by 2 bases and J by 6 bases, with 5 bases between. Germline CDR1 SGHNT, CDR2 YYREEE (reference sequence). The CDR3 is 11 amino acids. As DNA, the CDR3 is TGTGCCAGCAGCTTCGGGAAGACCCAGTACTTC. Its translation: CASSFGKTQYF.

This clone was picked up a small number of times. Written as DNA, the CDR3 is TGCGCCAGCAGCCAAGATGGGCCCCGGGGTGGCTACACCTTC. This sequence encodes CASSQDGPRGGYTF. This chain links TRBV4-1 with TRBJ1-2; D ambiguous. The germline V gene has CDR1 MGHRA and CDR2 YSYEKL. The ends were cut back, 0 bases at V and 7 bases at J, with 12 bases in the middle. This CDR3 has 14 amino acids.

The rearrangement links TRBV18 to TRBJ1-3; 9 positions match TRBD1. CDR3 length equals 16 residues. V lost 5 bases, J lost 2 bases, and 7 bases stayed unmatched. The germline gives CDR1 KGHSH, CDR2 LQKENI. CDR3 nucleotide sequence: TGTGCCAGCTCATATGCTACAGGGGGCCCTGGAAACACCATATATTTT. It translates to CASSYATGGPGNTIYF.

V and J are TRBV7-6 and TRBJ2-2, with 9 bases fitting TRBD2. Germline-derived CDR1 and CDR2 are SGHVS and FNYEAQ. This CDR3 is built from 17 residues. The V gene end was trimmed by 1 base and the J gene end by 0 bases; junction bases not matched to a gene: 3. CDR3 nucleotide sequence: TGTGCCAGCAGCTTAGAATCTAGCGGGGCGAACACCGGGGAGCTGTTTTTT. Residues: CASSLESSGANTGELFF.

This sequence joins TRBV5-4 and TRBJ2-7; D might be TRBD1 (5 bases). Trimming stripped 2 bases from V and 5 bases from J, with 11 bases between. The CDR3 extends over 13 amino acids. The germline V gene has CDR1 SGHNT and CDR2 YYREEE (reference sequence). The CDR3 spells CASSFAGFNEQYF. The CDR3 DNA reads TGTGCCAGCAGCTTCGCAGGGTTCAACGAGCAGTACTTC.

This chain links TRBV2 with TRBJ2-4; the match to TRBD2 covers 7 bases. The CDR3 totals 13 residues. Germline CDR1 is SNHLY and CDR2 is FYNNEI. V shed 4 bases and J 7 bases; nucleotides not matched to a gene: 4. CDR3 sequence reads: CASSGEGPNIQYF. The CDR3 DNA follows: TGTGCCAGCAGTGGGGAGGGGCCCAACATTCAGTACTTC. Combining the CDR3 with reference TRBV2 and TRBJ2-4 gives the whole variable domain EPEVTQTPSHQVTQMGQEVILRCVPISNHLYFYWYRQILGQKVEFLVSFYNNEISEKSEIFDDQFSVERPDGSNFTLKIRSTKLEDSAMYFCASSGEGPNIQYFGAGTRLSVL.

This chain links TRBV12-3 or TRBV12-4 with TRBJ1-6; D possibly corresponds to TRBD1 (5 bases). Trimming removed 5 bases from V and 8 bases from J, with 10 bases in between. CDR3 size: 13 residues. CDR3 sequence reads: CASSPRGDSPLHF. DNA of the CDR3: TGTGCCAGCAGTCCCCGGGGGGATTCACCCCTCCACTTT.

This clone was counted once. This sequence joins TRBV15 and TRBJ1-5; 8 bases map to TRBD1. Germline V gene data show CDR1 as LNHNV and CDR2 as YYDKDF (reference sequence). Germline trimming cut 0 bases from V and 4 bases from J; bases unmatched to any gene: 8. The CDR3 has 17 residues. CDR3 nucleotide sequence: TGTGCCACCAGCAGAGATGTTCGGGACAGGAGTAATCAGCCCCAGCATTTT. Amino acids: CATSRDVRDRSNQPQHF.

This clone was picked up a small number of times. One junction end disagrees with the germline gene, perhaps due to a read error. J is TRBJ2-3 and V is TRBV6-1; D uncertain. The CDR3 consists of 13 residues. Per the germline V gene, CDR1 is MNHNS and CDR2 is SASEGT. As DNA, the CDR3 is TGTGCCAGCCGTGAACTTAAATTAGATACGCAGTATTTT. As protein: CASRELKLDTQYF.

The CDR3 nucleotides read TGTGCCAGCAGCCAAGAACAGGGGGGGAATTCACCCCTCCACTTT. Translation gives CASSQEQGGNSPLHF. The chain couples TRBV3-1 (or the pseudogene TRBV3-2) to TRBJ1-6; 8 bases map to TRBD1. Germline CDR1 reads LGHDT; CDR2 reads YNNKEL (reference sequence). J gave up 7 bases and V 0 bases, and 2 bases lay outside the gene matches. The CDR3 extends over 15 amino acids.

A few counts support this clone. The chain is built from TRBV11-1 and TRBJ2-3, with 9 bases matching TRBD2. Germline CDR1 is SGHAT and CDR2 is FQDESV (reference sequence). V shed 3 bases and J 2 bases; nucleotides not matched to a gene: 6. The CDR3 spans 16 residues. The CDR3 protein is CASSFNLAGLTDTQYF. DNA for the CDR3: TGTGCCAGCAGCTTTAATCTAGCGGGACTCACAGATACGCAGTATTTT. The full variable domain, in which reference TRBV11-1 and TRBJ2-3 provide the parts outside the CDR3, is EAEVAQSPRYKITEKSQAVAFWCDPISGHATLYWYRQILGQGPELLVQFQDESVVDDSQLPKDRFSAERLKGVDSTLKIQPAELGDSAMYLCASSFNLAGLTDTQYFGPGTRLTVL.

CDR3 sequence reads: CASSSGVKTQYF. The CDR3 nucleotides read TGTGCCAGCAGCTCAGGGGTGAAGACCCAGTACTTC. The rearrangement links TRBV28 to TRBJ2-5, with D perhaps TRBD1 (6 bases). Trimming removed 6 bases at V and 6 bases at J, with 11 bases between. The V gene's germline CDR1 is MDHEN and CDR2 SYDVKM. CDR3 length equals 12 residues. The variable domain in full, with the rest retrieved from reference TRBV28 and TRBJ2-5, is DVKVTQSSRYLVKRTGEKVFLECVQDMDHENMFWYRQDPGLGLRLIYFSYDVKMKEKGDIPEGYSVSREKKERFSLILESASTNQTSMYLCASSSGVKTQYFGPGTRLLVL.

The chain carries TRBV14 and TRBJ1-4, with D possibly matching TRBD1 (5 bases). Germline V lookup: CDR1 SGHDN, CDR2 FVKESK. The CDR3 runs 14 residues. Trimming stripped 4 bases from V and 8 bases from J, with 14 bases between. CDR3 sequence: CASSPSMGREKLFF. CDR3 in DNA: TGTGCCAGCAGCCCGAGTATGGGGCGGGAAAAACTGTTTTTT.

This clone has only a few counts. V gene TRBV18 combines with J gene TRBJ2-3; 11 bases agree with TRBD1. The CDR3 runs 16 residues. The germline gives CDR1 KGHSH, CDR2 LQKENI. After removal of 6 bases from V and 0 bases from J, the junction contained 5 bases not matched to a gene. The CDR3 loop is CASSSGTGGSTDTQYF. CDR3 in DNA: TGTGCCAGCTCCTCCGGGACAGGGGGTAGCACAGATACGCAGTATTTT.

The chain recombines TRBV28 with TRBJ1-4; D possibly corresponds to TRBD1 (6 bases). Looked up from germline, CDR1 is MDHEN and CDR2 is SYDVKM. Trimming removed 5 bases at V and 5 bases at J, with 18 bases between. There are 16 residues in the CDR3. CDR3 sequence (DNA): TGTGCCAGCAGTATCGGACAGTCACTTGGCAATGAAAAACTGTTTTTT. Residues: CASSIGQSLGNEKLFF.

At least ten counts were recorded for this clone. The gene calls are TRBV5-1 and TRBJ2-5; TRBD2 matches at 14 bases. The ends lost 4 bases at V and 5 bases at J; junction bases unmatched: 7. Germline V gene sequence: CDR1 SGHRS, CDR2 YFSETQ. The CDR3 is 16 residues long. The CDR3 is CASSGRGLAGAETQYF. The DNA for the CDR3 is TGCGCCAGCAGCGGCCGGGGACTAGCGGGAGCGGAGACCCAGTACTTC.

The chain joins TRBV5-4 to TRBJ1-6, with a weak D call TRBD1 (5 bases). Germline CDR1 and CDR2: SGHNT and YYREEE (reference sequence). The CDR3 is made up of 13 amino acids. V was cut by 0 bases and J by 9 bases, with 7 bases left in between. In nucleotides, the CDR3 is TGTGCCAGCAGCTTGGACAGGCTTTCACCCCTCCACTTT. Translated: CASSLDRLSPLHF.

V is TRBV15 and J is TRBJ2-3; weak D call: TRBD2 (6 bases). Between the trimmed V and J ends, which lost 2 bases and 5 bases, there was a span of 11 bases. This CDR3 region has 14 residues. Germline V lookup: CDR1 LNHNV, CDR2 YYDKDF (reference sequence). The CDR3 bases are TGTGCCACCAGCAGAAAACTAGCATTAGATACGCAGTATTTT. Its protein product is CATSRKLALDTQYF.

The chain has TRBV30 and TRBJ1-1; no reliable D call. CDR1 GTSNPN and CDR2 SVGIG come from the germline V gene (reference sequence). CDR3 size: 11 residues. The V end was cut by 3 bases, the J end by 8 bases, with 10 bases between. The CDR3 nucleotides read TGTGCCTGGAGGCTCGCGGGGGAAGCTTTCTTT. This encodes CAWRLAGEAFF.

This chain joins TRBV7-3 and TRBJ2-2; 7 bases map to TRBD2. Germline loops: CDR1 SGHTA, CDR2 FQGTGA. The CDR3 runs to 17 residues. V shed 5 bases and J 5 bases; nucleotides not matched to a gene: 14. CDR3 DNA sequence: TGTGCCAGCAGCCCACGGACCGTAGGACTAGGAACCGGGGAGCTGTTTTTT. Its protein is CASSPRTVGLGTGELFF.

The J gene is TRBJ2-1, the V gene TRBV14; the match to TRBD2 covers 12 bases. V lost 3 bases and J lost 0; bases outside the gene matches: 12. This CDR3 has 20 residues. The V gene's germline CDR1 is SGHDN and CDR2 FVKESK. CDR3 bases: TGTGCCAGCAGCCAGAAACCGGGACTAGCGGGCTGGTACTCCTACAATGAGCAGTTCTTC. It codes for CASSQKPGLAGWYSYNEQFF. Drawing the rest from reference TRBV14 and TRBJ2-1, the complete variable domain is EAGVTQFPSHSVIEKGQTVTLRCDPISGHDNLYWYRRVMGKEIKFLLHFVKESKQDESGMPNNRFLAERTGGTYSTLKVQPAELEDSGVYFCASSQKPGLAGWYSYNEQFFGPGTRLTVL.

The chain employs TRBV12-3 or TRBV12-4 and TRBJ1-2; 7 nucleotides match TRBD1. This CDR3 is 13 amino acids long. The ends lost 6 bases at V and 3 bases at J; junction bases unmatched: 4. The CDR3 here is CASRPGQHYGYTF. The DNA of the CDR3 is TGTGCCAGCAGGCCGGGACAGCACTATGGCTACACCTTC.

This chain uses TRBV6-1 with TRBJ2-3, with D perhaps TRBD2 (5 bases). Trimming stripped 1 base from V and 3 bases from J, with 14 bases between. This CDR3 has 16 amino acids. Germline CDR1 and CDR2: MNHNS and SASEGT. The CDR3 DNA reads TGTGCCAGCAGTGAAGGTTCCGGTCCGGGAACAGATACGCAGTATTTT. It translates to CASSEGSGPGTDTQYF.

The chain employs TRBV4-1 and TRBJ2-3, with D tentatively TRBD2 (7 bases). V lost 1 base, J lost 4 bases, and 15 bases lay in between. From germline, CDR1 is MGHRA and CDR2 YSYEKL. This CDR3 has 16 residues. The CDR3 reads CASSQGVWGGADTQYF. The CDR3 DNA follows: TGCGCCAGCAGCCAAGGGGTCTGGGGGGGCGCAGATACGCAGTATTTT.

The chain joins TRBV21-1 to TRBJ2-5; the D call of TRBD2 is as the table states it, not checked on the DNA. TRBV21-1 is a pseudogene locus. CDR3 size: 14 residues. DNA for the CDR3: TGTGCCAGCAGCAAAGGGGACTCCCGAGAGACCCAGTACTTC. This sequence encodes CASSKGDSRETQYF.